The clone carrying this T cell receptor beta chain was picked up a small number of times. Its antigen is as yet unknown. Trimming shortened V by 0 bases and J by 8 bases, and 13 bases separated the two germline ends. CDR3 length: 14 amino acids. Germline V lookup: CDR1 SGHVS, CDR2 FQNEAQ. This record comes from a study of vaccination and CD4 T cells after COVID-19. Study-level background: Sampling post-COVID took place a median 101 days after diagnosis (range 35 to 161). Overlapping SARS-CoV-2, HCoV-NL63, HCoV-OC43 and HCoV-229E spike peptides were used to stimulate cells. Study-level points and caveats: Apart from involving relatively few convalescent patients, the work omitted early post-infection timepoints.

Indicated treatment: roughly ten-day PBMC culture with coronavirus spike peptide pools or control peptides (ViraFEST assay). It was before the COVID-19 pandemic (2011-2018) that the unexposed donor's CD4+ T cells were collected. The Oncomine TCR Beta short-read assay was applied to DNA of cultured CD4+ T cells. Genomic DNA was isolated from CD4+ T cells that had been cultured. TCRdb used MiXCR to reprocess the PCR reads, holding one entry per CDR3 protein. The sample has about 7,800 distinct CDR3 sequences, about three fifths seen once; the top ten hold around an eighth. Sequencing was done on a sample of CD4+ T cells from blood, cultured in vitro. This rearrangement joins TRBV7-8 to TRBJ1-2, with D possibly TRBD1 on 5 matching bases. The clonotype originates from a human donor in good health. The CDR3: CASSLAIGGVGYTF. As DNA, the CDR3 is TGTGCCAGCAGCTTAGCGATTGGGGGTGTCGGCTACACCTTC.